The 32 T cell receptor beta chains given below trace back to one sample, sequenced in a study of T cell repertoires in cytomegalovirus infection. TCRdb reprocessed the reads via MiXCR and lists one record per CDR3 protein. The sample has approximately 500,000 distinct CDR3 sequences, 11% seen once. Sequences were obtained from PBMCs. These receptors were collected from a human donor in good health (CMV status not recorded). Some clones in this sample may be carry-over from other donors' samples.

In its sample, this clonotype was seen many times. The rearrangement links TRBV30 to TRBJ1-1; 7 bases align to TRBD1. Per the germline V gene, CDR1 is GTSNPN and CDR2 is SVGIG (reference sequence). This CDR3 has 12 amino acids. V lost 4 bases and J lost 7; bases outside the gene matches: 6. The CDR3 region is CAWTGGFGEAFF. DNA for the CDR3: TGTGCCTGGACAGGGGGATTTGGTGAAGCTTTCTTT.

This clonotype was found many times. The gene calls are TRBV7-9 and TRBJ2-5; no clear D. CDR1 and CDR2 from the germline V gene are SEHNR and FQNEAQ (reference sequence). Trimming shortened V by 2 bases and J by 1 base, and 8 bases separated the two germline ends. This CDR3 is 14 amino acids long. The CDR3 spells CASSLFSVQETQYF. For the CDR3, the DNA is TGTGCCAGCAGCTTATTTTCCGTCCAAGAGACCCAGTACTTC.

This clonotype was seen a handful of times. In DNA form, the CDR3 reads TGTGCCAGCAGCCCCTCGGGACAGAATCAGCCCCAGCATTTT. Amino acids: CASSPSGQNQPQHF. V is TRBV7-9 and J is TRBJ1-5; 7 positions agree with TRBD1. CDR3 length equals 14 residues. J gave up 4 bases and V 5 bases, and 5 bases lay outside the gene matches. Germline CDR1 and CDR2: SEHNR and FQNEAQ (reference sequence).

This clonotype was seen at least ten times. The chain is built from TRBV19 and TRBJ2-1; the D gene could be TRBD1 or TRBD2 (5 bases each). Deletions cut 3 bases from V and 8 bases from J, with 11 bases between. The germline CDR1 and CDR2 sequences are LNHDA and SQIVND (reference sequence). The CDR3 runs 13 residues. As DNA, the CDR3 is TGTGCCAGTAGTATCGGGGCCCTAGATGAGCAGTTCTTC. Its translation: CASSIGALDEQFF.

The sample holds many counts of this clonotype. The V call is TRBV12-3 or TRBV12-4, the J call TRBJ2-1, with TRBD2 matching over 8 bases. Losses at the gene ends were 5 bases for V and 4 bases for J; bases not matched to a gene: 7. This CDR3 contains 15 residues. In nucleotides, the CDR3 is TGTGCCAGCAGTATCAGCGGGAGCCCTTACAATGAGCAGTTCTTC. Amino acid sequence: CASSISGSPYNEQFF.

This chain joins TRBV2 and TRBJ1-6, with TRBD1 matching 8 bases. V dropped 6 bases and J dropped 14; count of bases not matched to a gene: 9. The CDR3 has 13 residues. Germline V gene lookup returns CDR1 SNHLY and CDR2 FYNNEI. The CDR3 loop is CASSLLQGATLHF. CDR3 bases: TGTGCCAGCAGCCTGCTTCAGGGGGCAACCCTCCACTTT.

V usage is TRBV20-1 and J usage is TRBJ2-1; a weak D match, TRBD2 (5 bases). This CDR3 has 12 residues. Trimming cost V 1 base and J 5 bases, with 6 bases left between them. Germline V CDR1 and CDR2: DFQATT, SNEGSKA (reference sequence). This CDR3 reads CSARALDNEQFF. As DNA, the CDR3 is TGCAGTGCTAGAGCACTAGACAATGAGCAGTTCTTC.

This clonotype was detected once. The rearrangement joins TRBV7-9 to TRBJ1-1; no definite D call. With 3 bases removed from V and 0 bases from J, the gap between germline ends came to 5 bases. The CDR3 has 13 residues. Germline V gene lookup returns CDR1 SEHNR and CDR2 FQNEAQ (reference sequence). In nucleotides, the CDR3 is TGTGCCAGCAGCTTTACCATGAACACTGAAGCTTTCTTT. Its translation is CASSFTMNTEAFF.

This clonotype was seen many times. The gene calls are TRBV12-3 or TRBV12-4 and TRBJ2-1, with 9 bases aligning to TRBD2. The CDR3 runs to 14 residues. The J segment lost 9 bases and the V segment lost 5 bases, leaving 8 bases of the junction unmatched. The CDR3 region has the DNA TGTGCCAGCAGTCAGGGACTAGCCTGGGGTGAGCAGTTCTTC. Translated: CASSQGLAWGEQFF.

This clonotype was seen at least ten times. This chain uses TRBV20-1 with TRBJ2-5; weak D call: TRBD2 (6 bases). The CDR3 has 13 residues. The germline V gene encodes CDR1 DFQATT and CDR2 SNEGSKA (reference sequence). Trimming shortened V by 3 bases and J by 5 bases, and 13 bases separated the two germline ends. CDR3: CSASGGGVETQYF. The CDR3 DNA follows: TGCAGTGCTAGCGGGGGTGGTGTTGAGACCCAGTACTTC.

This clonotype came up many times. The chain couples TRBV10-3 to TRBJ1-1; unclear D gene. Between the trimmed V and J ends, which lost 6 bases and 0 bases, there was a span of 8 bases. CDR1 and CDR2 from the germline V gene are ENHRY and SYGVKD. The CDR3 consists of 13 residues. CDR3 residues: CAISVRVNTEAFF. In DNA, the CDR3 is TGTGCCATCAGCGTTAGGGTGAACACTGAAGCTTTCTTT.

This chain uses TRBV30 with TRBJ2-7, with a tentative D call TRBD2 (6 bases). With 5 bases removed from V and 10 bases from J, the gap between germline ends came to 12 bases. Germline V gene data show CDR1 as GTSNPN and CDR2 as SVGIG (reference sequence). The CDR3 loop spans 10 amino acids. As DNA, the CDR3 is TGTGCCTGGGGAGGGGTGTCCCAGTACTTC. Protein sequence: CAWGGVSQYF.

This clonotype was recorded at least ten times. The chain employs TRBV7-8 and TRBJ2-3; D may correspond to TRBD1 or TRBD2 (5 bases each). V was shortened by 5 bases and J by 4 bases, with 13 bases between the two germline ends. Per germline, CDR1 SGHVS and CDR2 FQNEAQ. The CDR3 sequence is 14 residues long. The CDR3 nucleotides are TGTGCCAGCAGCCCCCGGGACGGTGCAGATACGCAGTATTTT. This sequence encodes CASSPRDGADTQYF. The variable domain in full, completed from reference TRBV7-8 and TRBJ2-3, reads GAGVSQSPRYKVAKRGQDVALRCDPISGHVSLFWYQQALGQGPEFLTYFQNEAQLDKSGLPSDRFFAERPEGSVSTLKIQRTQQEDSAVYLCASSPRDGADTQYFGPGTRLTVL.

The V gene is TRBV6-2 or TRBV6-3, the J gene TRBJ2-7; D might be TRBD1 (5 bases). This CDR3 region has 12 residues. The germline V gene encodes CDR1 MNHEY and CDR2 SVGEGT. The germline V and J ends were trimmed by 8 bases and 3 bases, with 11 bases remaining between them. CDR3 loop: CASESQGYEQYF. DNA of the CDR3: TGTGCCAGCGAATCGCAGGGCTACGAGCAGTACTTC.

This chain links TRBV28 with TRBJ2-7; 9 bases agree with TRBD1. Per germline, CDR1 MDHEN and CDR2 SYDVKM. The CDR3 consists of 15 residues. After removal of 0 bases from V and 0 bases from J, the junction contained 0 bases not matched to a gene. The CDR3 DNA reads TGTGCCAGCAGTTTATGGGGACAGGGCTCCTACGAGCAGTACTTC. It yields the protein CASSLWGQGSYEQYF.

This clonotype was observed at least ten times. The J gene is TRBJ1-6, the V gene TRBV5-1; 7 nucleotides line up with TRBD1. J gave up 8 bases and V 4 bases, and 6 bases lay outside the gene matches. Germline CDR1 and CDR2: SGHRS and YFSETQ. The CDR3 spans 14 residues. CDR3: CASSPRGEHSPLHF. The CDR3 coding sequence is TGCGCCAGCAGCCCCAGGGGGGAACATTCACCCCTCCACTTT.

CDR3 sequence reads: CASSLDGRRQETQYF. CDR3 DNA: TGCGCCAGCAGCTTGGACGGGAGGCGCCAAGAGACCCAGTACTTC. The chain combines TRBV5-1 with TRBJ2-5; 7 bases agree with TRBD2. Looked up from germline, CDR1 is SGHRS and CDR2 is YFSETQ. The CDR3 spans 15 residues. The V gene end was trimmed by 0 bases and the J gene end by 1 base; junction bases not matched to a gene: 3.

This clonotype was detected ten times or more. CDR3 DNA: TGTGCCAGCAGTCGACAGGGCTATCAGCCCCAGCATTTT. It translates to CASSRQGYQPQHF. This chain joins TRBV28 and TRBJ1-5, with TRBD1 identical over 7 bases. The V gene end was trimmed by 5 bases and the J gene end by 5 bases; junction bases not matched to a gene: 3. CDR3 length: 13 residues. Germline CDR1 is MDHEN and CDR2 is SYDVKM. Drawing the rest from reference TRBV28 and TRBJ1-5, the complete variable domain is DVKVTQSSRYLVKRTGEKVFLECVQDMDHENMFWYRQDPGLGLRLIYFSYDVKMKEKGDIPEGYSVSREKKERFSLILESASTNQTSMYLCASSRQGYQPQHFGDGTRLSIL.

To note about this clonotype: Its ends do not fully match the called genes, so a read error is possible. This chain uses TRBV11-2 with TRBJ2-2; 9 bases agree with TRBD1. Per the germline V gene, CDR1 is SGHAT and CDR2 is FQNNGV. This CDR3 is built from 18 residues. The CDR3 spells CASNLSRPGQGNTGELFF. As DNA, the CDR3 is TGTGCCAGCAACTTATCACGACCGGGACAGGGAAACACCGGGGAGCTGTTTTTT.

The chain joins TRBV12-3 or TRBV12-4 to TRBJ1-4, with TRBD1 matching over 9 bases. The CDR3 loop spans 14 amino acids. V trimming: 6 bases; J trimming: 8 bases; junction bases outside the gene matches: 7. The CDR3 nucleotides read TGTGCCAGCAGCGTTACAGGGGGCGGGGAAAAACTGTTTTTT. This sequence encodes CASSVTGGGEKLFF.

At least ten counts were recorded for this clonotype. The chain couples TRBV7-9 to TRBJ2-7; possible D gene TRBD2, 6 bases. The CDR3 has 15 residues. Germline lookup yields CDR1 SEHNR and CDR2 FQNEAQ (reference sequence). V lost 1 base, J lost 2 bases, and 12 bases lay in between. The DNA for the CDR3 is TGTGCCAGCAGCTTAGTGGCGGGGCGAACCTACGAGCAGTACTTC. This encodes CASSLVAGRTYEQYF.

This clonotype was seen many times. Written as DNA, the CDR3 is TGTGCCAGCAGACCCCCAGGGATAGCTAATGAAAAACTGTTTTTT. Amino acids: CASRPPGIANEKLFF. V usage is TRBV6-6 and J usage is TRBJ1-4; D possibly corresponds to TRBD1 (5 bases). Germline V gene sequence: CDR1 MNHNY, CDR2 SVGAGI (reference sequence). CDR3 length: 15 amino acids. V lost 6 bases to trimming and J lost 3 bases, with 14 bases between them.

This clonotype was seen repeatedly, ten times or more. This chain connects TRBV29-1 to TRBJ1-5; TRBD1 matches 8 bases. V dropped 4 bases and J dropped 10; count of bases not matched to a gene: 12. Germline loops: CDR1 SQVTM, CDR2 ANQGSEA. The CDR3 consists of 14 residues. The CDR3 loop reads CSVGWGQGAQPQHF. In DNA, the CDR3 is TGCAGCGTTGGGTGGGGGCAGGGGGCTCAACCCCAGCATTTT.

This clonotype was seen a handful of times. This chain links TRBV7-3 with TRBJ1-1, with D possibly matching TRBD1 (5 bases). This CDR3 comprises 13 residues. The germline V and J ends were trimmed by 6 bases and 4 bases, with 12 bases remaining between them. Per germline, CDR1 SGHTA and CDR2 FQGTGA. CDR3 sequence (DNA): TGTGCCAGCAGGGACACCCCTAGCACTGAAGCTTTCTTT. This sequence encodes CASRDTPSTEAFF.

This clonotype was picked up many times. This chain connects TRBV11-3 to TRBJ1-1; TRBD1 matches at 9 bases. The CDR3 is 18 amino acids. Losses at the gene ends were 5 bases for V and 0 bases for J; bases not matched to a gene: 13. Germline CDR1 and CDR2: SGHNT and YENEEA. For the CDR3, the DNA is TGTGCCAGCAGCGAAAACAGGGGGCCAGGATTCATGAACACTGAAGCTTTCTTT. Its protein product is CASSENRGPGFMNTEAFF.

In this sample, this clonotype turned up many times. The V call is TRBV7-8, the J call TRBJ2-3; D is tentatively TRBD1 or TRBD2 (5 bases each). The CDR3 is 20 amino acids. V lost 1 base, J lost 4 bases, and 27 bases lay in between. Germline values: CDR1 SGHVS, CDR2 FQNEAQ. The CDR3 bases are TGTGCCAGCAGCTTAGTCCTTGTGGGGACCGAGGGGCCAGATCCAGATACGCAGTATTTT. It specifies CASSLVLVGTEGPDPDTQYF. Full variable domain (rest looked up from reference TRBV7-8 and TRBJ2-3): GAGVSQSPRYKVAKRGQDVALRCDPISGHVSLFWYQQALGQGPEFLTYFQNEAQLDKSGLPSDRFFAERPEGSVSTLKIQRTQQEDSAVYLCASSLVLVGTEGPDPDTQYFGPGTRLTVL.

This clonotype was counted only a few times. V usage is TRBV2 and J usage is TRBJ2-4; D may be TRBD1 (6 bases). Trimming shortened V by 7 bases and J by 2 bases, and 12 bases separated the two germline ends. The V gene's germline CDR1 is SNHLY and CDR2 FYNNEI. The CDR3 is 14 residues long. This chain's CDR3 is CASMPGDSKNIQYF. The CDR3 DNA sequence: TGTGCCAGCATGCCAGGGGATTCCAAAAACATTCAGTACTTC.

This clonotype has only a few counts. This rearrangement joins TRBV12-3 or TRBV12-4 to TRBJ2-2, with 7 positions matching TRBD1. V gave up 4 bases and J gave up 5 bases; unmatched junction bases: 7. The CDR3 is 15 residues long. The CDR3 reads CASSSQGVGTGELFF. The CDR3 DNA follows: TGTGCCAGCAGTTCGCAGGGGGTTGGGACCGGGGAGCTGTTTTTT.

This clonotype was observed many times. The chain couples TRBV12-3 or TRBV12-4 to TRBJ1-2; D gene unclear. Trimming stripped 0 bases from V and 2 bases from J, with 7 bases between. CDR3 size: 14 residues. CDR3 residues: CASSLAPGNYGYTF. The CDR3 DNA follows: TGTGCCAGCAGTTTAGCGCCCGGGAACTATGGCTACACCTTC.

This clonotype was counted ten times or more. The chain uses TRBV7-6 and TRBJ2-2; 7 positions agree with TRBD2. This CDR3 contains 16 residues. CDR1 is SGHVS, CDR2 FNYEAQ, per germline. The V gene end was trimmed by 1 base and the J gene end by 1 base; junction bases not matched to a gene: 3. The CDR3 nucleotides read TGTGCCAGCAGCTTAGTCCGGGGGGAGAACACCGGGGAGCTGTTTTTT. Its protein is CASSLVRGENTGELFF. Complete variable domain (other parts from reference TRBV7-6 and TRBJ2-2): GAGVSQSPRYKVTKRGQDVALRCDPISGHVSLYWYRQALGQGPEFLTYFNYEAQQDKSGLPNDRFSAERPEGSISTLTIQRTEQRDSAMYRCASSLVRGENTGELFFGEGSRLTVL.

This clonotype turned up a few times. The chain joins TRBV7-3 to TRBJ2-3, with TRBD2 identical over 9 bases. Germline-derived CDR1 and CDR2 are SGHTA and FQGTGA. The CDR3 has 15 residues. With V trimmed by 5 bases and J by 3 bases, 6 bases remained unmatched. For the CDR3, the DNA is TGTGCCAGCAGCCGTAGCGGGAGTTGGACAGATACGCAGTATTTT. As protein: CASSRSGSWTDTQYF.

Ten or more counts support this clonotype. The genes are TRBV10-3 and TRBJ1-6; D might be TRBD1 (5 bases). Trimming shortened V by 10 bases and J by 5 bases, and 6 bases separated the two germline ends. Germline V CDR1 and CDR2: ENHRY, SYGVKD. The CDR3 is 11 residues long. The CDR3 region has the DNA TGTGCCACCAGGGATAATTCACCCCTCCACTTT. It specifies CATRDNSPLHF.